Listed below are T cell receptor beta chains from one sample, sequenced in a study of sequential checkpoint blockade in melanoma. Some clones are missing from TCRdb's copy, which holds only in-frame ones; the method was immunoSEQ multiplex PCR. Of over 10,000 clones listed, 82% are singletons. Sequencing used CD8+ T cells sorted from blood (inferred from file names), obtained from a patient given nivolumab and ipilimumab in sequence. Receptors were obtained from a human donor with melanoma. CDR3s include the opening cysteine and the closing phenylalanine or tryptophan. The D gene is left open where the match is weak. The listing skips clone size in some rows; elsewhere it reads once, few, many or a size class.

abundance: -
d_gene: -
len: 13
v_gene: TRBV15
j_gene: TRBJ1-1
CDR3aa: CATSSVMNTEAFF
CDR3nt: TGTGCCACCAGCTCAGTGATGAACACTGAAGCTTTCTTT

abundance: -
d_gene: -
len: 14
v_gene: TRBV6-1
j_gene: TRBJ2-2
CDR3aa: CASSPGTYTGELFF
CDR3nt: TGTGCCAGCAGTCCCGGGACTTACACCGGGGAGCTGTTTTTT

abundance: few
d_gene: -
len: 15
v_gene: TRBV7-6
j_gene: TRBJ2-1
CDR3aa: CASSFTRASYNEQFF
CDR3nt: TGTGCCAGCAGCTTTACCAGGGCGTCGTACAATGAGCAGTTCTTC

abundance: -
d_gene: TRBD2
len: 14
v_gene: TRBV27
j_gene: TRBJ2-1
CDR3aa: CASSGLGVDDEQFF
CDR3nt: TGTGCCAGCAGCGGACTAGGGGTGGACGATGAGCAGTTCTTC

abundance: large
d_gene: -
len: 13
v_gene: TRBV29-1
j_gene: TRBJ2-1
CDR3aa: CSVATGPDNEQFF
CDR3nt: TGCAGCGTTGCTACAGGCCCCGACAATGAGCAGTTCTTC

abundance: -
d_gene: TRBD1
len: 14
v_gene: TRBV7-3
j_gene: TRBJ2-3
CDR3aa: CASSLGQGDDTQYF
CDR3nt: TGTGCCAGCAGCTTGGGACAGGGGGACGATACGCAGTATTTT

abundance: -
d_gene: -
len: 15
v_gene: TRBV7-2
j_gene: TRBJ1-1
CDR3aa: CASSLAGSVNTEAFF
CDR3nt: TGTGCCAGCAGCTTAGCGGGGAGCGTGAACACTGAAGCTTTCTTT

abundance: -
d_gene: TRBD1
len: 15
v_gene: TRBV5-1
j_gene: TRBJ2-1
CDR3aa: CASSLGTGGENEQFF
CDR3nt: TGCGCCAGCAGCTTGGGGACAGGGGGTGAGAATGAGCAGTTCTTC

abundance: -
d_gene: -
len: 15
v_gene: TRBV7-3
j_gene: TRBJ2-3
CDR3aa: CASSLRRGREDTQYF
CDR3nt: TGTGCCAGCAGCTTACGGCGGGGGCGCGAAGATACGCAGTATTTT

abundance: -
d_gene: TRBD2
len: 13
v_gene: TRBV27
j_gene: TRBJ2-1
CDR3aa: CASSTSGSYEQFF
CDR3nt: TGTGCCAGCAGTACTAGCGGGAGCTATGAGCAGTTCTTC

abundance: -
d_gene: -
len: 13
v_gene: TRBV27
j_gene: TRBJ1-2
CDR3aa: CASSPAPGNGYTF
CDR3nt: TGTGCCAGCAGCCCGGCCCCAGGGAATGGCTACACCTTC

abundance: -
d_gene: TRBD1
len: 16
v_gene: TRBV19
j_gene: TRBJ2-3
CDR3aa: CASSMEDRGVTDTQYF
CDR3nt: TGTGCCAGTAGTATGGAGGACAGGGGGGTCACAGATACGCAGTATTTT

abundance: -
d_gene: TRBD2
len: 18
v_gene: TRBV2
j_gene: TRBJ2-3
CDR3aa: CASSEHSQTSGYTDTQYF
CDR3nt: TGTGCCAGCAGTGAACACAGCCAGACTAGCGGGTACACAGATACGCAGTATTTT

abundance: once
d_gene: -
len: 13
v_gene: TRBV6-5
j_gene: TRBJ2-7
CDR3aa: CASSSPGFYEQYF
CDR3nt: TGTGCCAGCAGTTCCCCCGGGTTCTACGAGCAGTACTTC

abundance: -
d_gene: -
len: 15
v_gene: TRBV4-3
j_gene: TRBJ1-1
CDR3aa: CASSPSQGRFTEAFF
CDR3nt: TGCGCCAGCAGCCCTAGCCAGGGGCGATTCACTGAAGCTTTCTTT

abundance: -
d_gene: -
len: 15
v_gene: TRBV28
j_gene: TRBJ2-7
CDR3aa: CASSTGVARSYEQYF
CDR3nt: TGTGCCAGCAGTACCGGGGTTGCTCGATCCTACGAGCAGTACTTC

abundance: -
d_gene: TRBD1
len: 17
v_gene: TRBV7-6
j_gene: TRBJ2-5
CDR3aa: CASSLVPWDRPQVAQYF
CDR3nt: TGTGCCAGCAGCTTAGTGCCCTGGGACAGGCCACAAGTGGCCCAGTACTTC

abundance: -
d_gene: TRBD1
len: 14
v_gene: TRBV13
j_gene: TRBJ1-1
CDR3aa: CASSFTTGDTEAFF
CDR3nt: TGTGCCAGCAGCTTTACGACAGGGGACACTGAAGCTTTCTTT

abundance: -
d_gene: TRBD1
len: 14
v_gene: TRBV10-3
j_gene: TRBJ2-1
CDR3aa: CAINLDRGQGEQFF
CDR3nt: TGTGCCATCAATTTGGACAGGGGGCAGGGTGAGCAGTTCTTC

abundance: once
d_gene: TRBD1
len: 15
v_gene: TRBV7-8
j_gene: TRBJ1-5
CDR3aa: CASSSGTVSNQPQHF
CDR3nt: TGTGCCAGCAGCTCCGGGACAGTGAGCAATCAGCCCCAGCATTTT

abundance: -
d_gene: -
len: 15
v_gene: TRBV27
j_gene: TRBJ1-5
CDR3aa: CASSTISGGNQPQHF
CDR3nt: TGTGCCAGCAGTACAATTTCGGGTGGCAATCAGCCCCAGCATTTT

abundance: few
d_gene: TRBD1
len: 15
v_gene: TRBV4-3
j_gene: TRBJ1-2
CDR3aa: CASSQDRGQGDGYTF
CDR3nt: TGCGCCAGCAGCCAAGATCGGGGGCAGGGGGATGGCTACACCTTC

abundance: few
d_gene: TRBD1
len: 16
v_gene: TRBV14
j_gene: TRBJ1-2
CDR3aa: CASSQDSRGRPYGYTF
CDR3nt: TGTGCCAGCAGCCAAGATTCCAGGGGGCGCCCCTATGGCTACACCTTC

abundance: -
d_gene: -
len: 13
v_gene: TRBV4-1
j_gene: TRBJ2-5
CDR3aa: CASSQGGGETQYF
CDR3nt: TGCGCCAGCAGCCAAGGGGGGGGCGAGACCCAGTACTTC

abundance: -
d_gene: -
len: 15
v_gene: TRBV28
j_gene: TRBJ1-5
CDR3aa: CASSLIRQSNQPQHF
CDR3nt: TGTGCCAGCAGTTTAATCCGACAGTCCAATCAGCCCCAGCATTTT

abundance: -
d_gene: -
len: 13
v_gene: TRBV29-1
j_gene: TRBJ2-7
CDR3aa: CSVEAGVAYEQYF
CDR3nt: TGCAGCGTTGAGGCAGGGGTGGCCTACGAGCAGTACTTC

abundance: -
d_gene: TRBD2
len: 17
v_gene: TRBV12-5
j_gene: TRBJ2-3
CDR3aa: CASGWAPSSGNTDTQYF
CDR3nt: TGTGCTAGTGGTTGGGCACCCTCTAGCGGGAACACAGATACGCAGTATTTT

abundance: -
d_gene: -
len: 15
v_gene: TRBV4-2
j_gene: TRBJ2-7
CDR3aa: CASSQGVGSSYEQYF
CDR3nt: TGTGCCAGCAGCCAAGGTGTTGGGAGCTCCTACGAGCAGTACTTC

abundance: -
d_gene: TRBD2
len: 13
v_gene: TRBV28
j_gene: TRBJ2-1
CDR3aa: CASIPPGGDEQFF
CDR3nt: TGTGCCAGCATCCCCCCGGGGGGTGATGAGCAGTTCTTC

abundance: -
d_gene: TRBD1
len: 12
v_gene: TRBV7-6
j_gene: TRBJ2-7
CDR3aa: CASSYPGGEQYF
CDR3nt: TGTGCCAGCAGCTACCCAGGGGGCGAGCAGTACTTC

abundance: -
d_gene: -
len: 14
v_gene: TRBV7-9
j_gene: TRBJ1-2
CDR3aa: CASSSYLLSYGYTF
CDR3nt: TGTGCCAGCAGCTCCTATTTATTGAGCTATGGCTACACCTTC

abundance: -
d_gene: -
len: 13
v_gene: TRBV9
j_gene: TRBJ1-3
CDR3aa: CASSVVGLDTIYF
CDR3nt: TGTGCCAGCAGCGTAGTCGGGTTAGACACCATATATTTT

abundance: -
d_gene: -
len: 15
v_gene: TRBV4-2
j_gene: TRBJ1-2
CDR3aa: CASSPRSWEKQGYTF
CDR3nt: TGTGCCAGCAGCCCCAGGAGTTGGGAGAAACAGGGCTACACCTTC

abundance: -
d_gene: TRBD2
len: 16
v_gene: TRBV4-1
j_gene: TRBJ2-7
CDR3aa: CASSQEGAGGQYEQYF
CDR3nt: TGCGCCAGCAGCCAAGAGGGAGCGGGGGGGCAGTACGAGCAGTACTTC

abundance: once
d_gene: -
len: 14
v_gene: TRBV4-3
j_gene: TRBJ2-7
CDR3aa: CASSPSYGPYEQYF
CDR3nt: TGCGCCAGCAGCCCCTCTTATGGGCCTTACGAGCAGTACTTC

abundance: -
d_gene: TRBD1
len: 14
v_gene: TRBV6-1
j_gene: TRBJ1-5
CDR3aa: CASGDRGISQPQHF
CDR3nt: TGTGCCAGCGGAGACAGGGGGATATCTCAGCCCCAGCATTTT

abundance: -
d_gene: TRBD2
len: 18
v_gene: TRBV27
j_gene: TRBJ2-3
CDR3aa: CASSLSPASGRNTDTQYF
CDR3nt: TGTGCCAGCAGTTTATCCCCCGCTAGCGGGAGGAACACAGATACGCAGTATTTT

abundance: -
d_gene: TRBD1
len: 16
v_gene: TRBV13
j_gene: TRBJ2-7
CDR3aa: CASSTPPGQGTYEQYF
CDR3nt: TGTGCCAGCAGCACCCCACCGGGACAGGGGACCTACGAGCAGTACTTC

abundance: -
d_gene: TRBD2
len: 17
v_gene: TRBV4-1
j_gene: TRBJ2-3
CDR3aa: CASSQDLAGERSDTQYF
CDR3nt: TGCGCCAGCAGCCAAGACCTAGCGGGAGAGAGGTCAGATACGCAGTATTTT

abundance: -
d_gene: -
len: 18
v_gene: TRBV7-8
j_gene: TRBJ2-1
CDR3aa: CASSLASQLAVSYNEQFF
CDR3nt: TGTGCCAGCAGCTTAGCTAGCCAATTGGCGGTCTCCTACAATGAGCAGTTCTTC